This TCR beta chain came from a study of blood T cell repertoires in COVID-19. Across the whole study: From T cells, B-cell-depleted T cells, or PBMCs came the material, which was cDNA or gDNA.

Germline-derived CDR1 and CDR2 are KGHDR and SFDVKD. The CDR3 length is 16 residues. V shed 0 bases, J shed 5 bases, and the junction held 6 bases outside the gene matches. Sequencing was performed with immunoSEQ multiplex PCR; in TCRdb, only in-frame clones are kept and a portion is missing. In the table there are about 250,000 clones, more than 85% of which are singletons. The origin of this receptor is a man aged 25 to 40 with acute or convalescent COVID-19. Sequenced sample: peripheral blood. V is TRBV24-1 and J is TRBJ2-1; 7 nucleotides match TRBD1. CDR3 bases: TGTGCCACCAGTGATTTGTACAGGGGTAATCACAATGAGCAGTTCTTC. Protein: CATSDLYRGNHNEQFF.